This T cell receptor (beta chain) was recovered during a study of shared clonotypes between healthy human individuals. General study results and limits: A reduction in generation probabilities was seen for non-shared clonotypes relative to those shared by all four donors.

Assay execution proceeded at the deep level. The repertoire was sequenced with immunoSEQ multiplex PCR; TCRdb's copy has only in-frame clones and lacks some. The sample shows hundreds of thousands of clones, 95% to 97% of them seen only once. A note on this clone: Its antigen remains unknown.

The J segment lost 8 bases and the V segment lost 4 bases, leaving 14 bases of the junction unmatched. CDR1 is SGHDT, CDR2 YYEEEE, per germline. The CDR3 is made up of 16 amino acids. The naive CD8 subset, CD45RO-negative cells positively selected for CCR7, excluded terminally differentiated effector memory CD45RA+ cells. Sequencing was done on a sample of naive CD8+ T cells sorted from blood. This chain joins TRBV5-6 and TRBJ1-2; TRBD1 matches at 10 bases. The clonotype originates from a woman in her twenties or thirties in good health. Here the CDR3 DNA reads TGTGCCAGCAGCCCCTGGAGACAGGGGGCCGTTTGGGGCTACACCTTC. It translates to CASSPWRQGAVWGYTF.